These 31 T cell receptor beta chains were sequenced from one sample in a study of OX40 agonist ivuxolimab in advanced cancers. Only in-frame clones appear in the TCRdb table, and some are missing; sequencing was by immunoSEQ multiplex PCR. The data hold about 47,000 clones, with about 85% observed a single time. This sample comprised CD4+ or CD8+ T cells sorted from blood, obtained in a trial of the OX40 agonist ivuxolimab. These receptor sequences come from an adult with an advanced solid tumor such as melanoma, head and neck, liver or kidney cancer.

The CDR3 nucleotides read TGTGCCAGCAGTCCCGGACTCAACACCGGGGAGCTGTTTTTT. It translates to CASSPGLNTGELFF. This sequence joins TRBV27 and TRBJ2-2; a weak D match, TRBD2 (5 bases). V lost 5 bases and J 2 bases, leaving 9 bases between the germline ends. The V gene's germline CDR1 is MNHEY and CDR2 SMNVEV (reference sequence). The CDR3 extends over 14 amino acids.

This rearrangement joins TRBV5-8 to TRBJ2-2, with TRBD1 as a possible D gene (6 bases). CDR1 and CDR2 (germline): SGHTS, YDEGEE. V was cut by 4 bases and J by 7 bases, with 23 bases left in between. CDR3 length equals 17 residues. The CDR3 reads CASSPINRDTLGGELFF. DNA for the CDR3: TGTGCCAGCAGCCCGATCAATCGGGACACCCTGGGCGGGGAGCTGTTTTTT.

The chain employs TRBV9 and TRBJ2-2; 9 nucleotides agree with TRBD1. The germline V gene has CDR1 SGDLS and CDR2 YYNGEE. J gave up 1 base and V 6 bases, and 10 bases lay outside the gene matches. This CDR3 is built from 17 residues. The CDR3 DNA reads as TGTGCCAGCACCAGTAGCAGGGACAGGGAGAACACCGGGGAGCTGTTTTTT. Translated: CASTSSRDRENTGELFF. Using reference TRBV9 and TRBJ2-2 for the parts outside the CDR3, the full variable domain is DSGVTQTPKHLITATGQRVTLRCSPRSGDLSVYWYQQSLDQGLQFLIQYYNGEERAKGNILERFSAQQFPDLHSELNLSSLELGDSALYFCASTSSRDRENTGELFFGEGSRLTVL.

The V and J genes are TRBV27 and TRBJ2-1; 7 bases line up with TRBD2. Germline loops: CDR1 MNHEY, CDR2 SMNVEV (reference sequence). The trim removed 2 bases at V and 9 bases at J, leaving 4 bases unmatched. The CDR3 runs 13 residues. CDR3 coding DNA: TGTGCCAGCAGTTTAGGGCGGGAGTTTGAGCAGTTCTTC. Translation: CASSLGREFEQFF.

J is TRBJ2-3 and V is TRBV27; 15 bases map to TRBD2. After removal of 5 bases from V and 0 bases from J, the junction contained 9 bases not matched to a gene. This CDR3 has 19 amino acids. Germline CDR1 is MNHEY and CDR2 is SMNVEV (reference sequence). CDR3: CASSLSGTSGGTSTDTQYF. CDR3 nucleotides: TGTGCCAGCAGTCTCTCCGGGACTAGCGGGGGGACTAGCACAGATACGCAGTATTTT.

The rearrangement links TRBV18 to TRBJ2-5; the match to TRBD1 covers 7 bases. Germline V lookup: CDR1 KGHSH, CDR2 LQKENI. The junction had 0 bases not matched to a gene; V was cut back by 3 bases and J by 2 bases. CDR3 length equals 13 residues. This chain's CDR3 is CASSPGQQETQYF. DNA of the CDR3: TGTGCCAGCTCACCGGGACAGCAAGAGACCCAGTACTTC.

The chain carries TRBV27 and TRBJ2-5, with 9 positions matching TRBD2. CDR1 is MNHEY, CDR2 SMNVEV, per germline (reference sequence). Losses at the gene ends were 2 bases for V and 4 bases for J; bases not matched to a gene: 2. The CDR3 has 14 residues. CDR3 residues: CASSLGAGGETQYF. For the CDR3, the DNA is TGTGCCAGCAGTTTAGGAGCGGGAGGAGAGACCCAGTACTTC.

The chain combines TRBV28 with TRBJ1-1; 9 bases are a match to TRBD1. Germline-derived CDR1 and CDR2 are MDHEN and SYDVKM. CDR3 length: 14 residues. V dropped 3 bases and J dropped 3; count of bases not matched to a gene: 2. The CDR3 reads CASSFTGGYTEAFF. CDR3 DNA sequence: TGTGCCAGCAGTTTTACAGGGGGCTACACTGAAGCTTTCTTT.

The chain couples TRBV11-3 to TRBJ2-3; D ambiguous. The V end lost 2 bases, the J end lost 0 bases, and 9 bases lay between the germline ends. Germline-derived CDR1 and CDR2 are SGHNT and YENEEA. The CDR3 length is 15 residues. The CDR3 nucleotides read TGTGCCAGCAGCTTATTGGCCTCCAGCACAGATACGCAGTATTTT. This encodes CASSLLASSTDTQYF. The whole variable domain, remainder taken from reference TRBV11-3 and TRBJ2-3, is EAGVVQSPRYKIIEKKQPVAFWCNPISGHNTLYWYLQNLGQGPELLIRYENEEAVDDSQLPKDRFSAERLKGVDSTLKIQPAELGDSAVYLCASSLLASSTDTQYFGPGTRLTVL.

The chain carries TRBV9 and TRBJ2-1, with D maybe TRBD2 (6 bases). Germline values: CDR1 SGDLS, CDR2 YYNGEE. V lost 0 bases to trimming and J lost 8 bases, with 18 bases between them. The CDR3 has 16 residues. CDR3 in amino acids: CASSVAETRGLHEQFF. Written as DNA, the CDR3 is TGTGCCAGCAGCGTAGCGGAGACTAGGGGCCTGCATGAGCAGTTCTTC.

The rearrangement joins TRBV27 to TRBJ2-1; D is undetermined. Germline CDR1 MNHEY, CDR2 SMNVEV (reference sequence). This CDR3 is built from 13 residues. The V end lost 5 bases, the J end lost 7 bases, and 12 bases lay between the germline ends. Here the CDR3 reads CASSRRTGNEQFF. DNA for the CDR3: TGTGCCAGCAGTCGCCGGACGGGTAATGAGCAGTTCTTC.

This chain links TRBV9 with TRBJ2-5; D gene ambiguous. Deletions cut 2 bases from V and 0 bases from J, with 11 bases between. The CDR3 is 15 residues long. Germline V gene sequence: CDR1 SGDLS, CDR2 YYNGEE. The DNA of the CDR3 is TGTGCCAGCAGCGTCTACGTTGACAACCAAGAGACCCAGTACTTC. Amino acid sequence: CASSVYVDNQETQYF.

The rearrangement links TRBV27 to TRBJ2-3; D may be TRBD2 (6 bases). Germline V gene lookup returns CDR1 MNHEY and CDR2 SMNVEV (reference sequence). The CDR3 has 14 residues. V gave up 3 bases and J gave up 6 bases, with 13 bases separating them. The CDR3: CASSLDYLRDTQYF. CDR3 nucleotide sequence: TGTGCCAGCAGTTTGGACTATCTCCGGGATACGCAGTATTTT.

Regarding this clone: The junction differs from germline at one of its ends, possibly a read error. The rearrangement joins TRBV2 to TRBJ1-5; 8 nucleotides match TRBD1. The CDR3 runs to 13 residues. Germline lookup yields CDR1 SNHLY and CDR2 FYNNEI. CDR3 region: CASSPGGGIEDYF. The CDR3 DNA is TGTGCCAGCAGTCCAGGGGGCGGAATCGAAGATTATTTT.

In DNA form, the CDR3 reads TGTGCCAGCAGCGCTTACAAGACCGGGGAGCTGTTTTTT. This encodes CASSAYKTGELFF. The J gene is TRBJ2-2, the V gene TRBV9; D unresolved. The CDR3 covers 13 residues. V lost 3 bases, J lost 5 bases, and 8 bases lay in between. The V gene's germline CDR1 is SGDLS and CDR2 YYNGEE.

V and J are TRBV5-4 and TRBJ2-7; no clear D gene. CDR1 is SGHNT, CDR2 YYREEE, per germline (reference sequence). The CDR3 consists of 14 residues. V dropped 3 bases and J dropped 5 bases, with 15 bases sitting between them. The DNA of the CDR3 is TGTGCCAGCAGCTCCCCCCTGACCCCAAACGAGCAGTACTTC. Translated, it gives CASSSPLTPNEQYF.

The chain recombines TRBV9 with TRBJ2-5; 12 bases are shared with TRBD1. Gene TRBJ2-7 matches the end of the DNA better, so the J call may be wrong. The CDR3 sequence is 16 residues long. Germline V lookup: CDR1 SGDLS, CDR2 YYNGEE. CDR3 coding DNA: TGTGCCAGCAGCCCTTCGCCGGGACAGGGGGCATTCGAGCAGTACTTC. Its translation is CASSPSPGQGAFEQYF.

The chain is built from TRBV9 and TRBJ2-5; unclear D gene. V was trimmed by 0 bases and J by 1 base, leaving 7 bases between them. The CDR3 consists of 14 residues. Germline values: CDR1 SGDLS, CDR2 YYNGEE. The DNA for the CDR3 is TGTGCCAGCAGCGTAGACGGTCTCCAAGAGACCCAGTACTTC. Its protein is CASSVDGLQETQYF. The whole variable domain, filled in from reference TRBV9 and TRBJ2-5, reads DSGVTQTPKHLITATGQRVTLRCSPRSGDLSVYWYQQSLDQGLQFLIQYYNGEERAKGNILERFSAQQFPDLHSELNLSSLELGDSALYFCASSVDGLQETQYFGPGTRLLVL.

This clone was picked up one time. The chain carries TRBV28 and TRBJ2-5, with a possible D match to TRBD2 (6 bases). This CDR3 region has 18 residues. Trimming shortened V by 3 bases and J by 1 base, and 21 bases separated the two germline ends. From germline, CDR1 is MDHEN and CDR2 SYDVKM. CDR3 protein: CASSFNGRDNIIQETQYF. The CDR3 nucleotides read TGTGCCAGCAGTTTTAACGGGCGGGATAATATCATCCAAGAGACCCAGTACTTC.

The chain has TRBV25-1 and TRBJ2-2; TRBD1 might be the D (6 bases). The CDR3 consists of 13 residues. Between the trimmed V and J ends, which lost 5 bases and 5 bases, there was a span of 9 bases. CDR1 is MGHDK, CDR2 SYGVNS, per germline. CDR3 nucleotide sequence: TGTGCCAGCAGTAACAGGGTAACCGGGGAGCTGTTTTTT. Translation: CASSNRVTGELFF.

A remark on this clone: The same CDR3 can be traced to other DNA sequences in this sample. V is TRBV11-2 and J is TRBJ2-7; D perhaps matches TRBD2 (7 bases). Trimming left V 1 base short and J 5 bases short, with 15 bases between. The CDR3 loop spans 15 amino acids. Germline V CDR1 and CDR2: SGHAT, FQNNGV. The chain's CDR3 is CASSLVLGGGDEQYF. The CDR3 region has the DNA TGTGCCAGCAGCTTAGTTTTAGGGGGGGGCGACGAGCAGTACTTC. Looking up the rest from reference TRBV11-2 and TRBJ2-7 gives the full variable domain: EAGVAQSPRYKIIEKRQSVAFWCNPISGHATLYWYQQILGQGPKLLIQFQNNGVVDDSQLPKDRFSAERLKGVDSTLKIQPAKLEDSAVYLCASSLVLGGGDEQYFGPGTRLTVT.

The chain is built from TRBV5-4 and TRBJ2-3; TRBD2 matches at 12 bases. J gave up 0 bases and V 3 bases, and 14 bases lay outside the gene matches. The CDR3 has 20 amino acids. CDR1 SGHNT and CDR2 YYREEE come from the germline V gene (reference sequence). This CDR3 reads CASSSDLIRTSGTSTDTQYF. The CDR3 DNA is TGTGCCAGCAGCTCAGACCTGATCCGGACTAGCGGGACTAGCACAGATACGCAGTATTTT. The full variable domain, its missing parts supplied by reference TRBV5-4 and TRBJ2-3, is ETGVTQSPTHLIKTRGQQVTLRCSSQSGHNTVSWYQQALGQGPQFIFQYYREEENGRGNFPPRFSGLQFPNYSSELNVNALELDDSALYLCASSSDLIRTSGTSTDTQYFGPGTRLTVL.

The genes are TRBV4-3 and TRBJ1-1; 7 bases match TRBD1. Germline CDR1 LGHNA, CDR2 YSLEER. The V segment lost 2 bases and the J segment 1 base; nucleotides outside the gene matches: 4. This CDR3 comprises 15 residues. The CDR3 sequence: CASSQSTGANTEAFF. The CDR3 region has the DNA TGCGCCAGCAGCCAATCAACAGGGGCGAACACTGAAGCTTTCTTT.

CDR3: CASSSDGHNYGYTF. CDR3 nucleotide sequence: TGTGCCAGCAGCTCCGACGGACATAACTATGGCTACACCTTC. The chain carries TRBV7-9 and TRBJ1-2; a weak D match, TRBD1 (5 bases). From germline, CDR1 is SEHNR and CDR2 FQNEAQ (reference sequence). There are 14 residues in the CDR3. V lost 4 bases and J 1 base, leaving 10 bases between the germline ends.

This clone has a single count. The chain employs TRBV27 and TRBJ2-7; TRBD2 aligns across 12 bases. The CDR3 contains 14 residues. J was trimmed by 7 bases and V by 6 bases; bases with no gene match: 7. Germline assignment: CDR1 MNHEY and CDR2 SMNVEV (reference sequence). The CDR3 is CASRPSGGAWEQYF. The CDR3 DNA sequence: TGTGCCAGCAGGCCTAGCGGGGGGGCCTGGGAGCAGTACTTC.

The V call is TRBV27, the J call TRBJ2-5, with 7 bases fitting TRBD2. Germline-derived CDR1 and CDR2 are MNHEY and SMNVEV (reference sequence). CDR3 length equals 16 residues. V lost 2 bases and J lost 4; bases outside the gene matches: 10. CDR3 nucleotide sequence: TGTGCCAGCAGTTTAGTAGGAGCGGGATTACCAGAGACCCAGTACTTC. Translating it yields CASSLVGAGLPETQYF.

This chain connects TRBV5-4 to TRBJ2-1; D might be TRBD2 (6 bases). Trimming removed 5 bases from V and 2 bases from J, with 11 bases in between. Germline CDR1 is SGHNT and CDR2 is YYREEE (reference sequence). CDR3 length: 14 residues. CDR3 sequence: CASRGWGAYNEQFF. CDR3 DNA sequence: TGTGCCAGCAGGGGGTGGGGGGCCTACAATGAGCAGTTCTTC.

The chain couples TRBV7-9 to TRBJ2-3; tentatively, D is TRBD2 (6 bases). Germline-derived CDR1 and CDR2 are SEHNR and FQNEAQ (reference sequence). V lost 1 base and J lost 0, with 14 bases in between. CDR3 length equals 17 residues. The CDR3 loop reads CASSLGWGEVSTDTQYF. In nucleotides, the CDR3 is TGTGCCAGCAGCTTAGGCTGGGGGGAGGTGAGCACAGATACGCAGTATTTT.

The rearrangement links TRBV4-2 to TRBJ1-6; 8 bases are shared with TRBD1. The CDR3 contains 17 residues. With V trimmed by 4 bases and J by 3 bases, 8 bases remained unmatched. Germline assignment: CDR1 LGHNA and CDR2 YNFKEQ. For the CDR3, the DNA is TGTGCCAGCAGCCCAAATCGACAGGGGAACTATAATTCACCCCTCCACTTT. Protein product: CASSPNRQGNYNSPLHF.

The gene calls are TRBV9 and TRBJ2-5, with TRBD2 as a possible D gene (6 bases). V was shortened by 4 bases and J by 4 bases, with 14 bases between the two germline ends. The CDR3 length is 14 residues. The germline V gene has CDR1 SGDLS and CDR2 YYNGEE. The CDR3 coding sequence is TGTGCCAGCAGCTCAATGGGGGGAGCAGAGACCCAGTACTTC. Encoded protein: CASSSMGGAETQYF.

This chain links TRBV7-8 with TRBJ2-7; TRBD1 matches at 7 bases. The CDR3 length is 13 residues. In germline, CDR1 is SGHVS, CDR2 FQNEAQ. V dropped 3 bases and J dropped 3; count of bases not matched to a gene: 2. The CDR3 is CASSFGDSYEQYF. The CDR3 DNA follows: TGTGCCAGCAGCTTTGGGGACAGCTACGAGCAGTACTTC. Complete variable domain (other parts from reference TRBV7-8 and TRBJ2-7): GAGVSQSPRYKVAKRGQDVALRCDPISGHVSLFWYQQALGQGPEFLTYFQNEAQLDKSGLPSDRFFAERPEGSVSTLKIQRTQQEDSAVYLCASSFGDSYEQYFGPGTRLTVT.